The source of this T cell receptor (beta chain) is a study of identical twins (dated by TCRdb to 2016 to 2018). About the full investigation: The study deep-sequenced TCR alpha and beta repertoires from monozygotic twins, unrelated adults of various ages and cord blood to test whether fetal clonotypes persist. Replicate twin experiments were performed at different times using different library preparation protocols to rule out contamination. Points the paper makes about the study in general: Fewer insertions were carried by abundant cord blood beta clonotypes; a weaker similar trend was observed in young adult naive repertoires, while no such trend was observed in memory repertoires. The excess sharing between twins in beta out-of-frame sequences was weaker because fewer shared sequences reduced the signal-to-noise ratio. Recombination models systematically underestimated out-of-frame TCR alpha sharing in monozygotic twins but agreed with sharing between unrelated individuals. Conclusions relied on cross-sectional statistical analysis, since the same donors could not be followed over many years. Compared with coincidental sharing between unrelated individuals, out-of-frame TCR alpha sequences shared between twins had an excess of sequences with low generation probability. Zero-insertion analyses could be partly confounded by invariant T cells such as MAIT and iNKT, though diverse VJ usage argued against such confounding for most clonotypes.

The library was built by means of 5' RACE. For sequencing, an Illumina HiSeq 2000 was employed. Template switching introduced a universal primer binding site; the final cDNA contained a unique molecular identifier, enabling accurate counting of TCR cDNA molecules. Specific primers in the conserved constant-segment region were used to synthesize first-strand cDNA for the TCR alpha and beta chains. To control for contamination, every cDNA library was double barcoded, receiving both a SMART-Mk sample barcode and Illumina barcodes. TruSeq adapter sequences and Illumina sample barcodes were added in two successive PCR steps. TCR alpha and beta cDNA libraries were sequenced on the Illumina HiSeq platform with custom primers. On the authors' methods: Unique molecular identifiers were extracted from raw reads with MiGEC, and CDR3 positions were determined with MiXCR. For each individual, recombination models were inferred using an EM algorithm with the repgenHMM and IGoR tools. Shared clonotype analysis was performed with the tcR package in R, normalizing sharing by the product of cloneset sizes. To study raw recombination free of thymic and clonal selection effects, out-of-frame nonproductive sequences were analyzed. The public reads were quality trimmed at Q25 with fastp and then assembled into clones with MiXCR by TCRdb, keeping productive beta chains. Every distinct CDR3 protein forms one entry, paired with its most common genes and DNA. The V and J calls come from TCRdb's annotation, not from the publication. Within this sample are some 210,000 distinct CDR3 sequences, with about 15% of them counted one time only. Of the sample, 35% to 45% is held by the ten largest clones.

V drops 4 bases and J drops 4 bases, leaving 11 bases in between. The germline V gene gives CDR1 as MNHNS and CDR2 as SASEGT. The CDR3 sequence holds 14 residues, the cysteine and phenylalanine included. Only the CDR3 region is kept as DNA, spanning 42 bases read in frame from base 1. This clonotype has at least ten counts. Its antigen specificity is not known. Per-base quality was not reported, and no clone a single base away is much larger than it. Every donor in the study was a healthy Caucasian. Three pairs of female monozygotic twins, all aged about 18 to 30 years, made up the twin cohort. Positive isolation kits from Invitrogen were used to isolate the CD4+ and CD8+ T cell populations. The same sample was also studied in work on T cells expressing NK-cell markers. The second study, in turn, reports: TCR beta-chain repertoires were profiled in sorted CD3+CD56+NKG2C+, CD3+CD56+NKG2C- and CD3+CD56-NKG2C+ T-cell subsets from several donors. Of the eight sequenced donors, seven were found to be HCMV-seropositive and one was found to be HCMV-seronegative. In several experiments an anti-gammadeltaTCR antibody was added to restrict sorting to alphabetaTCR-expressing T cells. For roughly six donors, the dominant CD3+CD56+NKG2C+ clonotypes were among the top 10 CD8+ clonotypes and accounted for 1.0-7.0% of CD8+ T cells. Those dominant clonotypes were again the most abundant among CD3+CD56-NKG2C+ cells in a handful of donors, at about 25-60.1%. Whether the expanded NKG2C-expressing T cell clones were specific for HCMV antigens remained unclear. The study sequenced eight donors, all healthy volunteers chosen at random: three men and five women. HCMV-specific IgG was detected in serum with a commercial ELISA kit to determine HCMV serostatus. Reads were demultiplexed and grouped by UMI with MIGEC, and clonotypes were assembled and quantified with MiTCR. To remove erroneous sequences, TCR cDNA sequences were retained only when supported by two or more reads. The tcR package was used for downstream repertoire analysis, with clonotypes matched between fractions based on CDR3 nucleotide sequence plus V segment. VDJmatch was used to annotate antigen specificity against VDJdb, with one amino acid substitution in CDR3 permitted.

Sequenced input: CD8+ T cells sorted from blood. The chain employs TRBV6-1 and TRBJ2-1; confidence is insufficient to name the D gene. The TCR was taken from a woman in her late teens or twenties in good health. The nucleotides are TGTGCCAGCAGTGGAGAACTGGTATACAATGAGCAGTTCTTC. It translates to CASSGELVYNEQFF.